Listed below are T cell receptor beta chains from one sample, sequenced in a study of OX40 agonist ivuxolimab in advanced cancers. The table came from immunoSEQ multiplex PCR; TCRdb's copy has only in-frame clones and leaves some out. In the table there are roughly 56,000 clones, 85% to 90% of which are singletons. Sequences were derived from CD4+ or CD8+ T cells sorted from blood, sampled in a trial of the OX40 agonist ivuxolimab. The receptors come from an adult with an advanced solid tumor such as melanoma, head and neck, liver or kidney cancer. The CDR3 runs from the conserved cysteine through the conserved F or W. A D gene is named only where the DNA matches it firmly. The size entry is marked missing in some rows and otherwise reads once, few, many or a size class.

V gene: TRBV6-5; D gene: .; clone size: .; J gene: TRBJ1-1; CDR3 DNA: TGTGCCAGCAGTTACACGGGGGCGATGATGAACACTGAAGCTTTCTTT; CDR3 protein: CASSYTGAMMNTEAFF
V gene: TRBV13; D gene: .; clone size: .; J gene: TRBJ2-7; CDR3 DNA: TGTGCCAGCAGCTTGACTGGAATCTACGAGCAGTACTTC; CDR3 protein: CASSLTGIYEQYF
V gene: TRBV5-1; D gene: .; clone size: .; J gene: TRBJ2-1; CDR3 DNA: TGCGCCAGTCAACTTTTAGGTGAGCAGTTCTTC; CDR3 protein: CASQLLGEQFF
V gene: TRBV13; D gene: .; clone size: .; J gene: TRBJ1-1; CDR3 DNA: TGTGCCAGCAGCTTAGGCCTTCCGGGGGGGACTGAAGCTTTCTTT; CDR3 protein: CASSLGLPGGTEAFF
V gene: TRBV10-3; D gene: .; clone size: .; J gene: TRBJ2-3; CDR3 DNA: TGTGCCATCAGTGAAGGGCTCCTTCTCACAGATACGCAGTATTTT; CDR3 protein: CAISEGLLLTDTQYF
V gene: TRBV6-6; D gene: .; clone size: .; J gene: TRBJ1-5; CDR3 DNA: TGTGCCAGCAGGCCCAGGGATAATCAGCCCCAGCATTTT; CDR3 protein: CASRPRDNQPQHF
V gene: TRBV4-2; D gene: TRBD1; clone size: .; J gene: TRBJ1-2; CDR3 DNA: TGTGCCAGCAGCCAAGATAAGAGGGGGCAGGGCTATGGCTACACCTTC; CDR3 protein: CASSQDKRGQGYGYTF
V gene: TRBV4-3; D gene: .; clone size: .; J gene: TRBJ1-4; CDR3 DNA: TGCGCCAGCAGCCAAGAGATCGGAGCAACTAATGAAAAACTGTTTTTT; CDR3 protein: CASSQEIGATNEKLFF
V gene: TRBV10-3; D gene: .; clone size: once; J gene: TRBJ1-3; CDR3 DNA: TGTGCCATCAGTGGGCCACGGAGCTCTGGAAACACCATATATTTT; CDR3 protein: CAISGPRSSGNTIYF
V gene: TRBV7-8; D gene: .; clone size: .; J gene: TRBJ1-1; CDR3 DNA: TGTGCCAGCAGCTCTGCGGGGGCAGGAGCTTTCTTT; CDR3 protein: CASSSAGAGAFF
V gene: TRBV27; D gene: TRBD2; clone size: once; J gene: TRBJ2-7; CDR3 DNA: TGTGCCAGCAGTCCTCAGATAGGACTAGGCACCTACGAGCAGTACTTC; CDR3 protein: CASSPQIGLGTYEQYF
V gene: TRBV19; D gene: .; clone size: few; J gene: TRBJ2-7; CDR3 DNA: TGTGCCAGTAGTTCTCCGGGTTACTACGAGCAGTACTTC; CDR3 protein: CASSSPGYYEQYF
V gene: TRBV29-1; D gene: .; clone size: .; J gene: TRBJ2-7; CDR3 DNA: TGCAGCGTTGATGACGCCGCCTACGAGCAGTACTTC; CDR3 protein: CSVDDAAYEQYF
V gene: TRBV19; D gene: .; clone size: few; J gene: TRBJ1-5; CDR3 DNA: TGTGCCAGTAAGGAGTTGGGGGCGGTTCGTCAGCCCCAGCATTTT; CDR3 protein: CASKELGAVRQPQHF
V gene: TRBV19; D gene: .; clone size: .; J gene: TRBJ2-5; CDR3 DNA: TGTGCCAGTAGTCAGACCGGGACCCAAGAGACCCAGTACTTC; CDR3 protein: CASSQTGTQETQYF
V gene: TRBV19; D gene: TRBD1; clone size: .; J gene: TRBJ1-1; CDR3 DNA: TGTGCCAGTAGCAAGGGACAGGGTTTGTACGCTGAAGCTTTCTTT; CDR3 protein: CASSKGQGLYAEAFF
V gene: TRBV30; D gene: .; clone size: once; J gene: TRBJ1-2; CDR3 DNA: TGTGCCTGGAGTAGGAAGCACGGGGGCGAGTATGGCTACACCTTC; CDR3 protein: CAWSRKHGGEYGYTF
V gene: TRBV5-1; D gene: .; clone size: .; J gene: TRBJ2-7; CDR3 DNA: TGCGCCAGCAGCTTGGACAGGGCGTACGAGCAGTACTTC; CDR3 protein: CASSLDRAYEQYF
V gene: TRBV5-1; D gene: TRBD1; clone size: .; J gene: TRBJ2-3; CDR3 DNA: TGCGCCAGCAGCGTGACAGGGGGCACAGATACGCAGTATTTT; CDR3 protein: CASSVTGGTDTQYF
V gene: TRBV7-8; D gene: TRBD2; clone size: .; J gene: TRBJ2-1; CDR3 DNA: TGTGCCAGCAGCTCAGCGGGGGGGGAGCAGTTCTTC; CDR3 protein: CASSSAGGEQFF
V gene: TRBV7-3; D gene: .; clone size: .; J gene: TRBJ2-7; CDR3 DNA: TGTGCCAGCAGCTTAACGGGGTCAGGGTTCCACGAGCAGTACTTC; CDR3 protein: CASSLTGSGFHEQYF
V gene: TRBV18; D gene: .; clone size: few; J gene: TRBJ2-6; CDR3 DNA: TGTGCCAGCTCATCTGGGGGGGCCAACGTCCTGACTTTC; CDR3 protein: CASSSGGANVLTF
V gene: TRBV4-1; D gene: TRBD1; clone size: .; J gene: TRBJ1-5; CDR3 DNA: TGCGCCAGCAGCCAAGGGCAGGGGGCTATAGGCAATCAGCCCCAGCATTTT; CDR3 protein: CASSQGQGAIGNQPQHF
V gene: TRBV27; D gene: .; clone size: .; J gene: TRBJ1-5; CDR3 DNA: TGTGCCAGCACCCCTGGGGGGGGTCAGCCCCAGCATTTT; CDR3 protein: CASTPGGGQPQHF
V gene: TRBV5-1; D gene: TRBD1; clone size: .; J gene: TRBJ1-6; CDR3 DNA: TGCGCCAGCAGCATGGACAGGGGTGGTTCACCCCTCCACTTT; CDR3 protein: CASSMDRGGSPLHF
V gene: TRBV6-6; D gene: .; clone size: once; J gene: TRBJ2-5; CDR3 DNA: TGTGCCAGCAGTTACTCGGAGACCCAGTACTTC; CDR3 protein: CASSYSETQYF
V gene: TRBV6-5; D gene: TRBD1; clone size: .; J gene: TRBJ1-1; CDR3 DNA: TGTGCCAGCACCCCGGGAGGGGGCCACACTGAAGCTTTCTTT; CDR3 protein: CASTPGGGHTEAFF
V gene: TRBV18; D gene: .; clone size: few; J gene: TRBJ2-2; CDR3 DNA: TGTGCCAGCTCACAGGACCCGGGCCCCGGGGAGCTGTTTTTT; CDR3 protein: CASSQDPGPGELFF
V gene: TRBV29-1; D gene: .; clone size: .; J gene: TRBJ1-2; CDR3 DNA: TGCAGCGTTGAACCGCAGGGGAGAGGGGGCTACACCTTC; CDR3 protein: CSVEPQGRGGYTF
V gene: TRBV5-1; D gene: .; clone size: few; J gene: TRBJ1-4; CDR3 DNA: TGCGCCAGCAGCGGGACACCCGCGGGGGCAACTAATGAAAAACTGTTTTTT; CDR3 protein: CASSGTPAGATNEKLFF
V gene: TRBV4-3; D gene: TRBD1; clone size: .; J gene: TRBJ1-2; CDR3 DNA: TGCGCCAGCAGCGTAATCGCGGGACAGGGTGACTATGGCTACACCTTC; CDR3 protein: CASSVIAGQGDYGYTF
V gene: TRBV10-2; D gene: TRBD1; clone size: .; J gene: TRBJ1-5; CDR3 DNA: TGCGCCAGCAGTGCGGGACAGGGGGCCCTTTATAGCAATCAGCCCCAGCATTTT; CDR3 protein: CASSAGQGALYSNQPQHF
V gene: TRBV9; D gene: .; clone size: .; J gene: TRBJ2-3; CDR3 DNA: TGTGCCAGCAGCGTTGGGGACACCAACACAGATACGCAGTATTTT; CDR3 protein: CASSVGDTNTDTQYF
V gene: TRBV6-6; D gene: .; clone size: .; J gene: TRBJ2-5; CDR3 DNA: TGTGCCAGCAGTCAGAACAAAGAGACCCAGTACTTC; CDR3 protein: CASSQNKETQYF
V gene: TRBV9; D gene: TRBD2; clone size: .; J gene: TRBJ2-7; CDR3 DNA: TGTGCCAGCAGCGTAGGGACTAGCGAGACCTACGAGCAGTACTTC; CDR3 protein: CASSVGTSETYEQYF
V gene: TRBV4-1; D gene: .; clone size: .; J gene: TRBJ2-6; CDR3 DNA: TGCGCCAGCAGCGCCAGGTCCTCCGGGTCCGGGGCCAACGTCCTGACTTTC; CDR3 protein: CASSARSSGSGANVLTF
V gene: TRBV30; D gene: .; clone size: .; J gene: TRBJ2-2; CDR3 DNA: TGTGCCTGGAAATGGTTGGTCGACACCGGGGAGCTGTTTTTT; CDR3 protein: CAWKWLVDTGELFF
V gene: TRBV19; D gene: TRBD1; clone size: .; J gene: TRBJ1-2; CDR3 DNA: TGTGCCAGTAAAAGGGGGCTCAGCTATGGCTACACCTTC; CDR3 protein: CASKRGLSYGYTF
V gene: TRBV4-2; D gene: .; clone size: .; J gene: TRBJ1-2; CDR3 DNA: TGTGCCAGCAGCCAAGATAGAGACTATGGCTACACCTTC; CDR3 protein: CASSQDRDYGYTF
V gene: TRBV18; D gene: .; clone size: .; J gene: TRBJ1-2; CDR3 DNA: TGTGCCAGCTCACCAATTCAGGGCCCCGCTAACTATGGCTACACCTTC; CDR3 protein: CASSPIQGPANYGYTF
V gene: TRBV7-2; D gene: TRBD2; clone size: .; J gene: TRBJ2-1; CDR3 DNA: TGTGCCAGCAGCTTAGCTCGGGGGGATGAGCAGTTCTTC; CDR3 protein: CASSLARGDEQFF
V gene: TRBV5-4; D gene: .; clone size: .; J gene: TRBJ2-1; CDR3 DNA: TGTGCCAGCAGCTTGAAACTAGGCTCCTACAATGAGCAGTTCTTC; CDR3 protein: CASSLKLGSYNEQFF
V gene: TRBV19; D gene: .; clone size: .; J gene: TRBJ2-2; CDR3 DNA: TGTGCCAGTAGGGCCGGGACCTTCAACACCGGGGAGCTGTTTTTT; CDR3 protein: CASRAGTFNTGELFF
V gene: TRBV6-6; D gene: .; clone size: .; J gene: TRBJ1-6; CDR3 DNA: TGTGCCAGCAGTCGGGACCGGGAAGGATCACCCCTCCACTTT; CDR3 protein: CASSRDREGSPLHF
V gene: TRBV15; D gene: TRBD2; clone size: once; J gene: TRBJ2-1; CDR3 DNA: TGTGCCACCAGCAGAGTTGGACTAGCGGGAGGGTACAATGAGCAGTTCTTC; CDR3 protein: CATSRVGLAGGYNEQFF
V gene: TRBV15; D gene: .; clone size: .; J gene: TRBJ2-1; CDR3 DNA: TGTGCCACCAGCAGTACTCTGGACGCCGGGCGCAATGAGCAGTTCTTC; CDR3 protein: CATSSTLDAGRNEQFF
V gene: TRBV30; D gene: TRBD2; clone size: few; J gene: TRBJ2-2; CDR3 DNA: TGTGCCTGGACTAGCGGGGGATTGGGCGGGGAGCTGTTTTTT; CDR3 protein: CAWTSGGLGGELFF
V gene: TRBV19; D gene: .; clone size: .; J gene: TRBJ1-1; CDR3 DNA: TGTGCCAGTAGTTCCCGACGACTAGTTTTGAACACTGAAGCTTTCTTT; CDR3 protein: CASSSRRLVLNTEAFF
V gene: TRBV30; D gene: .; clone size: .; J gene: TRBJ2-7; CDR3 DNA: TGTGCCTGGAGTGTCGGGACGAACTCCTACGAGCAGTACTTC; CDR3 protein: CAWSVGTNSYEQYF
V gene: TRBV6-8; D gene: .; clone size: .; J gene: TRBJ1-5; CDR3 DNA: TGTGCCAGCAGTTTACCAGGACCAAATCAGCCCCAGCATTTT; CDR3 protein: CASSLPGPNQPQHF
V gene: TRBV29-1; D gene: .; clone size: .; J gene: TRBJ1-3; CDR3 DNA: TGCAGCGCCGGGACCCAGGCTGGAAACACCATATATTTT; CDR3 protein: CSAGTQAGNTIYF
V gene: TRBV6-6; D gene: .; clone size: .; J gene: TRBJ2-6; CDR3 DNA: TGTGCCAGCACAGGGGCCTCTGGGGCCAACGTCCTGACTTTC; CDR3 protein: CASTGASGANVLTF
V gene: TRBV7-2; D gene: .; clone size: .; J gene: TRBJ1-2; CDR3 DNA: TGTGCCAGCAGCCCGGGGGTTTTCCAAGGCTACACCTTC; CDR3 protein: CASSPGVFQGYTF
V gene: TRBV9; D gene: .; clone size: .; J gene: TRBJ1-2; CDR3 DNA: TGTGCCAGCAGCGTAGGAGGGGGGAACTATGGCTACACCTTC; CDR3 protein: CASSVGGGNYGYTF